This T cell receptor beta chain originates from a study of vaccination and CD4 T cells after COVID-19. The wider study: Cells were stimulated with overlapping spike peptide pools from SARS-CoV-2, HCoV-NL63, HCoV-OC43 and HCoV-229E.

The treatment is: approximately nine-day PBMC culture with coronavirus spike peptide pools or control peptides (ViraFEST assay). About this clonotype: Antigen: not known.

V lost 5 bases to trimming and J lost 2 bases; unmatched junction nucleotides: 2. This CDR3 is built from 13 residues. Germline CDR1 is DFQATT and CDR2 is SNEGSKA (reference sequence). Sequenced with the Oncomine TCR Beta short-read assay was DNA taken from cultured CD4+ T cells. TCRdb processed the PCR reads anew with MiXCR; each CDR3 protein has one entry. The profile shows fewer than 20,000 distinct CDR3 sequences, less than 60% of them singletons. Sample: CD4+ T cells from blood, cultured in vitro, taken before SARS-CoV-2 vaccination. This TCR was sampled from a human donor who had recovered from COVID-19. This rearrangement joins TRBV20-1 to TRBJ2-5; TRBD1 agrees at 10 bases. The CDR3 loop reads CSAGTGVQETQYF. CDR3 in DNA: TGCAGTGCTGGGACAGGGGTGCAAGAGACCCAGTACTTC.